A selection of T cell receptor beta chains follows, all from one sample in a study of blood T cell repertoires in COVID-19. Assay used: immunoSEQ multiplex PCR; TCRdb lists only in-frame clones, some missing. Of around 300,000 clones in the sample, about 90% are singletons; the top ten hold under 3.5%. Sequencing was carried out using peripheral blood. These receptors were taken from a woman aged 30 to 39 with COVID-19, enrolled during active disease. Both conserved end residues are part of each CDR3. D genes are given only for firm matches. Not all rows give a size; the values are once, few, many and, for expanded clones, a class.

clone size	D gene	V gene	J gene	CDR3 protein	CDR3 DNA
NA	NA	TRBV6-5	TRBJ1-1	CASKREHMNTEAFF	TGTGCCAGCAAACGTGAGCATATGAACACTGAAGCTTTCTTT
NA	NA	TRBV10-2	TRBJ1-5	CASTPVEGQPQHF	TGCGCCAGCACCCCAGTGGAGGGGCAGCCCCAGCATTTT
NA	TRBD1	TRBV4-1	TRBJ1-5	CASSQEQMTGAQPQHF	TGCGCCAGCAGCCAAGAGCAGATGACAGGGGCGCAGCCCCAGCATTTT
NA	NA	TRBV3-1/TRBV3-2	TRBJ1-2	CASSQDRGSINGYTF	TGTGCCAGCAGCCAAGATCGAGGCAGTATCAACGGCTACACCTTC
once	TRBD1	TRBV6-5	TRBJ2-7	CASRHRQGARLQYF	TGTGCCAGCAGACATCGACAGGGGGCTAGGTTGCAGTACTTC
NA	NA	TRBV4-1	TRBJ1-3	CASSQDRASGNTIYF	TGCGCCAGCAGCCAAGACAGGGCCTCTGGAAACACCATATATTTT
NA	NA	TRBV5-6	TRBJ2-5	CASSLVGRETQYF	TGTGCCAGCAGCTTGGTAGGGAGGGAGACCCAGTACTTC
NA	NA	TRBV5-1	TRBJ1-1	CASSFLANTEAFF	TGCGCCAGCAGCTTTCTGGCGAACACTGAAGCTTTCTTT
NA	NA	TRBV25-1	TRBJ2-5	CASSDPRQAQETQYF	TGTGCCAGCAGTGACCCCCGACAAGCCCAAGAGACCCAGTACTTC
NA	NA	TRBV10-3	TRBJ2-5	CAISESRGPAQETQYF	TGTGCCATCAGTGAGTCGCGCGGGCCCGCCCAAGAGACCCAGTACTTC
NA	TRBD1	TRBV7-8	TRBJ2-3	CASSLAGTGSRTDTQYF	TGTGCCAGCAGCTTAGCCGGGACAGGGTCAAGGACAGATACGCAGTATTTT
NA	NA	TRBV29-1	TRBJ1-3	CSVEDWRGSSGNTIYF	TGCAGCGTTGAAGATTGGCGGGGTTCCTCTGGAAACACCATATATTTT
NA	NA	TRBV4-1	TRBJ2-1	CASSQEGRDYNEQFF	TGCGCCAGCAGCCAAGAGGGCAGGGATTACAATGAGCAGTTCTTC
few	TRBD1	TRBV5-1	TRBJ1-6	CASSGGTGDKTPLHF	TGCGCCAGCAGCGGCGGCACAGGGGATAAGACACCCCTCCACTTT
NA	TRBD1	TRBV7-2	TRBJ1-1	CASSLDRGRTEAFF	TGTGCCAGCAGCTTAGACAGGGGAAGAACTGAAGCTTTCTTT
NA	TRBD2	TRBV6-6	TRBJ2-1	CASLDPGLADNEQFF	TGTGCCAGCCTGGATCCGGGACTAGCGGACAATGAGCAGTTCTTC
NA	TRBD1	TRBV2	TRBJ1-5	CASSDDRGDQPQHF	TGTGCCAGCAGCGACGACAGGGGTGATCAGCCCCAGCATTTT
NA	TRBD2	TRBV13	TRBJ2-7	CASSDPGTSGRAAYEQYF	TGTGCCAGCAGCGACCCCGGGACTAGCGGGAGGGCAGCCTACGAGCAGTACTTC
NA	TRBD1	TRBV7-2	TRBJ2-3	CASSSGTGTDTQYF	TGTGCCAGCAGTTCCGGGACAGGCACAGATACGCAGTATTTT
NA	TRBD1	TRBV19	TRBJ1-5	CASTQGQVGNQPQHF	TGTGCCAGTACCCAGGGACAGGTAGGCAATCAGCCCCAGCATTTT
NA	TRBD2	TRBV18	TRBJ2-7	CASSPGLAGVVSYEQYF	TGTGCCAGCTCACCGGGACTAGCGGGAGTTGTAAGCTACGAGCAGTACTTC
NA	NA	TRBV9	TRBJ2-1	CASSVSENNEQFF	TGTGCCAGCAGCGTTTCGGAGAACAATGAGCAGTTCTTC
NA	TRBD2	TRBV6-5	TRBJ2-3	CASREGEPGDTQYF	TGTGCCAGCCGGGAGGGGGAACCGGGAGATACGCAGTATTTT
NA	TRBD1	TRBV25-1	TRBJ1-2	CASSVDRGTSGYTF	TGTGCCAGCAGTGTGGACAGGGGGACCAGTGGCTACACCTTC
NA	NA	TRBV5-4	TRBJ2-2	CASSSPAGELFF	TGTGCCAGCAGCTCCCCTGCGGGGGAGCTGTTTTTT
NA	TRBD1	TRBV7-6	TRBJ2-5	CASSSPFDRGRETQYF	TGTGCCAGCAGCTCGCCCTTCGACAGGGGGAGAGAGACCCAGTACTTC
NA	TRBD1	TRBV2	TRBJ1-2	CASSSYGTGSNYGYTF	TGTGCCAGCAGTTCATATGGGACAGGGTCTAACTATGGCTACACCTTC
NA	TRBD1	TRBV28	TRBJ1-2	CASRDRGEDGYTF	TGTGCCAGCAGGGACAGGGGGGAGGATGGCTACACCTTC
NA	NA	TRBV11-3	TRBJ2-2	CASSLGSMRTGELFF	TGTGCCAGCAGCTTAGGGTCGATGCGTACCGGGGAGCTGTTTTTT
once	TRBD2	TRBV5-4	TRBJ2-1	CASSSSSGSSYNEQFF	TGTGCCAGCAGCTCCTCTAGCGGAAGCTCCTACAATGAGCAGTTCTTC
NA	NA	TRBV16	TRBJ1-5	CASSHPDGGNQPQHF	TGTGCCAGCAGCCACCCAGACGGAGGCAATCAGCCCCAGCATTTT
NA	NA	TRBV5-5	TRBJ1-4	CASSLGRVTNEKLFF	TGTGCCAGCAGCTTGGGCAGGGTGACTAATGAAAAACTGTTTTTT
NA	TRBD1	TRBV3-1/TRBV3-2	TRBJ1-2	CASSQVSGGGYGYTF	TGTGCCAGCAGCCAAGTGTCAGGGGGAGGCTATGGCTACACCTTC
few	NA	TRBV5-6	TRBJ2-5	CASRHLLDAAETQYF	TGTGCCAGCAGACACCTACTAGATGCGGCGGAGACCCAGTACTTC
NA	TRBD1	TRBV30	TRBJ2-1	CAWRRQGASYNEQFF	TGTGCCTGGAGGAGACAGGGGGCCTCCTACAATGAGCAGTTCTTC
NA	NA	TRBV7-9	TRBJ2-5	CASSLAGGGQETQYF	TGTGCCAGCAGCTTAGCCGGGGGAGGACAAGAGACCCAGTACTTC
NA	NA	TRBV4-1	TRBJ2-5	CASSQGGTRQETQYF	TGCGCCAGCAGCCAAGGGGGGACTCGCCAAGAGACCCAGTACTTC
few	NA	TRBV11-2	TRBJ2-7	CASSLTTGYEQYF	TGTGCCAGCAGCTTGACCACAGGCTACGAGCAGTACTTC
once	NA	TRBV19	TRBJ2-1	CASSQRRGDNNEQFF	TGTGCCAGTAGTCAACGGAGAGGGGACAATAATGAGCAGTTCTTC
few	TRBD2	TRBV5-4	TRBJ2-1	CASSGPGLANKDEQFF	TGTGCCAGCAGCGGTCCGGGACTAGCTAATAAGGATGAGCAGTTCTTC
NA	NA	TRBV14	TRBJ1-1	CASTREQNTEAFF	TGTGCCAGCACCCGGGAGCAGAACACTGAAGCTTTCTTT
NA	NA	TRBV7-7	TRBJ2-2	CASSLSGTGELFF	TGTGCCAGCAGCCTTAGCGGCACCGGGGAGCTGTTTTTT
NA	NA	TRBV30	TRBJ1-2	CAWGAQGYTF	TGTGCCTGGGGAGCCCAGGGCTACACCTTC
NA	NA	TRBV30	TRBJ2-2	CAWSLGRVTGELFF	TGTGCCTGGAGTTTGGGCAGGGTTACCGGGGAGCTGTTTTTT